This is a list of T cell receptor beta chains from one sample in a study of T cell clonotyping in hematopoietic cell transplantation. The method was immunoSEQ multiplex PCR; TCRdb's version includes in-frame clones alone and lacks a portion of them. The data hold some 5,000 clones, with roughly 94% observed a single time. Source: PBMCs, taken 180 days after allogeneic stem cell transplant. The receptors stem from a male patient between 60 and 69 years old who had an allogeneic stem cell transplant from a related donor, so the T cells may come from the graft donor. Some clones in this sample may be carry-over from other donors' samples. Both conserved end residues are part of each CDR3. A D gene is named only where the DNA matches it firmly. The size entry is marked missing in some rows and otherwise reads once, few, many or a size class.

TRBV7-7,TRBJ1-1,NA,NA,TGTGCCAGTCAAAGACTTCGGGACACTGAAGCTTTCTTT,CASQRLRDTEAFF
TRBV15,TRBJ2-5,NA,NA,TGTGCCACCAGCAGAGGTGGACAGCAAGAGACCCAGTACTTC,CATSRGGQQETQYF
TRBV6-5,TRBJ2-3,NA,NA,TGTGCCAGCAGTTCTAGGACTAGCACAGATACGCAGTATTTT,CASSSRTSTDTQYF
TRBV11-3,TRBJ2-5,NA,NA,TGTGCCAGCAGCCCCAGAGGAACGGGGAACGCCGGGGAGACCCAGTACTTC,CASSPRGTGNAGETQYF
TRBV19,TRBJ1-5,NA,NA,TGTGCCAGTAACTCCCCCCCAGGGGTTGGCAATCAGCCCCAGCATTTT,CASNSPPGVGNQPQHF
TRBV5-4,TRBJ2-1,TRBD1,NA,TGTGCCAGCAGCTCCGGACAGGGCAAAGGCAATGAGCAGTTCTTC,CASSSGQGKGNEQFF
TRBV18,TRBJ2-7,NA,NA,TGTGCCAGCTCACGGAATTTCGGGACCAGCGTCTCCTACGAGCAGTACTTC,CASSRNFGTSVSYEQYF
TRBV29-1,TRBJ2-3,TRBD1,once,TGCAGCACCGTCCCAGGGGGCGCGTCCGATACGCAGTATTTT,CSTVPGGASDTQYF
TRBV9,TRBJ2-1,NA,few,TGTGCCAGCAGCTATGCGGGACTCCTTCACAATGAGCAGTTCTTC,CASSYAGLLHNEQFF
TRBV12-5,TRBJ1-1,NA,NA,TGTGCTAGTGGTTTGGGGGGGACTGAAGCTTTCTTT,CASGLGGTEAFF
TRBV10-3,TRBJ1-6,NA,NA,TGTGCCATCAGTGCGGGTATTTCACCCCTCCACTTT,CAISAGISPLHF
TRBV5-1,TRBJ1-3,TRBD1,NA,TGCGCCAGCAGCGCCAGGGGGGACTCTGGAAACACCATATATTTT,CASSARGDSGNTIYF
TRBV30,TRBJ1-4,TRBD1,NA,TGTGCCTGGAGTGTACCTGTTACAGGGGGGAATGAAAAACTGTTTTTT,CAWSVPVTGGNEKLFF
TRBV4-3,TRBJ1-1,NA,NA,TGCGCCAGCAGCCCAAGGGTTAGCGGCACTGAAGCTTTCTTT,CASSPRVSGTEAFF
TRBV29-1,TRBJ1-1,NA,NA,TGCAGCGCTTCTTCTGGGGGTGACACTGAAGCTTTCTTT,CSASSGGDTEAFF